This TCR beta chain stems from a study of blood T cell repertoires in COVID-19. As for the study in general: Samples representing acute and convalescent COVID-19 were sourced from the United States, Italy and Spain.

Authors' methods: Amplifying reference gene primers gave estimates of nucleated cell counts. Some clones are missing from TCRdb's copy, which holds only in-frame ones; the method was immunoSEQ multiplex PCR. D and trimming were read from the DNA, whereas the V and J calls and clone size are those reported in that table. The sample holds 200,000 to 250,000 clones; around 90% are singletons and the top ten take over 0.75%. After removal of 3 bases from V and 2 bases from J, the junction contained 6 bases not matched to a gene. The CDR3 has 16 amino acids. Germline CDR1 is KGHSH and CDR2 is LQKENI. The clonotype was recovered from a man aged 55 to 70 with COVID-19, enrolled during active disease. What was sequenced was peripheral blood. This chain links TRBV18 with TRBJ2-1; 8 bases line up with TRBD1. Written as DNA, the CDR3 is TGTGCCAGCTCACCCGCCGGACAGGGAACCTACAATGAGCAGTTCTTC. Amino acid sequence: CASSPAGQGTYNEQFF.